The rows below give T cell receptor beta chains drawn from one sample of a study of cytomegalovirus exposure and HLA in healthy donors. Only in-frame clones appear in the TCRdb table, and some are missing; sequencing was by immunoSEQ multiplex PCR. The profile covers about 140,000 clones, with roughly 80% appearing a single time and more than 0.85% taken by the ten largest. The sequenced material came from PBMCs. These receptors were collected from a man aged 18-30 years in good health and CMV-seronegative. The CDR3 runs from the conserved cysteine through the conserved F or W. D genes are given only for firm matches. The size of a clone is reported for some rows only, either as once, few or many, or as a class for expanded clones.

j_call | v_call | clone_size | d_call | cdr3_nt | cdr3_aa
TRBJ2-2 | TRBV4-3 | NA | NA | TGCGCCAGCAGCCAAGATATCAGCACCGGGGAGCTGTTTTTT | CASSQDISTGELFF
TRBJ2-2 | TRBV7-6 | NA | TRBD2 | TGTGCCAGCACACTGGGAGGGACGAACACCGGGGAGCTGTTTTTT | CASTLGGTNTGELFF
TRBJ2-7 | TRBV11-2 | NA | NA | TGTGCCAGCAGCGCGCTTAAAGACGAGCAGTACTTC | CASSALKDEQYF
TRBJ1-1 | TRBV30 | NA | NA | TGTGCCTGGAGTGTGTCAGGCCTGAACACTGAAGCTTTCTTT | CAWSVSGLNTEAFF
TRBJ1-2 | TRBV5-5 | NA | NA | TGTGCCAGCAGCTTGGCCCGGTACTATGGCTACACCTTC | CASSLARYYGYTF
TRBJ2-5 | TRBV7-9 | NA | TRBD1 | TGTGCCAGCAGCTTTCCGGACAGGGGGGGGGAGACCCAGTACTTC | CASSFPDRGGETQYF
TRBJ1-1 | TRBV5-1 | NA | NA | TGTGCCAGCAGCTTGGACAGAATGAACACTGAAGCTTTCTTT | CASSLDRMNTEAFF
TRBJ2-7 | TRBV6-1 | NA | TRBD1 | TGTGCCAGCAGTTTTGGACAGGCCTGGGAGCAGTACTTC | CASSFGQAWEQYF
TRBJ1-5 | TRBV19 | NA | TRBD1 | TGTGCCAGTAGTCTCCGGGACAGGGGGCGCGATCAGCCCCAGCATTTT | CASSLRDRGRDQPQHF
TRBJ2-1 | TRBV6-1 | NA | TRBD1 | TGTGCCAGCAGTCCCCGGACAGGGGCGCTTTGGGAGCAGTTCTTC | CASSPRTGALWEQFF
TRBJ1-2 | TRBV7-8 | once | TRBD1 | TGTGCCAGCAGCGACAGAGGGGGCGGCTATGGCTACACCTTC | CASSDRGGGYGYTF
TRBJ1-6 | TRBV6-5 | once | NA | TGTGCCAGCAGACCCGACGGGAGTAATTCACCCCTCCACTTT | CASRPDGSNSPLHF
TRBJ1-1 | TRBV4-3 | few | NA | TGCGCCAGCAGCCAAGCCCGCGGGATTTTCACTGAAGCTTTCTTT | CASSQARGIFTEAFF
TRBJ1-2 | TRBV7-6 | once | NA | TGTGCCAGCAGCTTGGCCCATGAGGACACCTCAGGTGGCTACACCTTC | CASSLAHEDTSGGYTF
TRBJ1-2 | TRBV29-1 | NA | NA | TGCAGCGTTGAGACAGGAATGGCCGCCTATGGCTACACCTTC | CSVETGMAAYGYTF
TRBJ2-3 | TRBV7-2 | NA | TRBD1 | TGTGCCAGCAGCTTATGGTGGACAGGAGAACTTCCCACAGATACGCAGTATTTT | CASSLWWTGELPTDTQYF
TRBJ2-2 | TRBV30 | NA | NA | TGTGCCTGGCAGGTCAGATCCAACACCGGGGAGCTGTTTTTT | CAWQVRSNTGELFF
TRBJ1-1 | TRBV27 | NA | NA | TGTGCCAGCAGTTTAGTGCGCACGATACAGAGTGAAGCTTTCTTT | CASSLVRTIQSEAFF
TRBJ1-6 | TRBV19 | NA | NA | TGTGCCAGTAGTATGCCGGATAATTCACCCCTCCACTTT | CASSMPDNSPLHF
TRBJ2-2 | TRBV29-1 | NA | TRBD1 | TGCAGCGTCCTGAGGGACAGGAACACCGGGGAGCTGTTTTTT | CSVLRDRNTGELFF